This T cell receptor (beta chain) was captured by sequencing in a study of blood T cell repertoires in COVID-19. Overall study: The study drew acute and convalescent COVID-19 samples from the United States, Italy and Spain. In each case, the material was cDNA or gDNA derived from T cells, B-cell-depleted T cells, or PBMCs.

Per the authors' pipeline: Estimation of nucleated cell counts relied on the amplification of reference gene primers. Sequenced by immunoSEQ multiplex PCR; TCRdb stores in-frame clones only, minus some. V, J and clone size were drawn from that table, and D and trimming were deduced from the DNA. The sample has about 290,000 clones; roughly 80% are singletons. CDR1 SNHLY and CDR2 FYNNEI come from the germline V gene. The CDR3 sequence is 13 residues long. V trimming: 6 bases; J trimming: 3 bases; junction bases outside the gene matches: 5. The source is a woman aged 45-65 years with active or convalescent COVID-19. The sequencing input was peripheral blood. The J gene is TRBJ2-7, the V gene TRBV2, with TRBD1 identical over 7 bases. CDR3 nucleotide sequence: TGTGCCAGCAGGGGACAGATACTCTACGAGCAGTACTTC. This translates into CASRGQILYEQYF.